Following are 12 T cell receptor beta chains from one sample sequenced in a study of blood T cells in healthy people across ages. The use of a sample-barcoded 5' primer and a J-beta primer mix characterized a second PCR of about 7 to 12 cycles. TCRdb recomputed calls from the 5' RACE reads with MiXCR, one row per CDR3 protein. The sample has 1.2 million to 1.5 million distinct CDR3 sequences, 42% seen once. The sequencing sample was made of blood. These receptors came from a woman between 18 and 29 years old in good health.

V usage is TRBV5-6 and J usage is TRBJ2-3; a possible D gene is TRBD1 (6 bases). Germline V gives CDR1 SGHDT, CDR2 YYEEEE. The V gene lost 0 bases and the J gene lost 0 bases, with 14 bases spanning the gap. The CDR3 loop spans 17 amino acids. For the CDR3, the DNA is TGTGCCAGCAGCTTGGATGGGGGCGCACCTAGCACAGATACGCAGTATTTT. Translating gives CASSLDGGAPSTDTQYF.

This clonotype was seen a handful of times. The CDR3 is CASSLGELNEKLFF. In DNA form, the CDR3 reads TGCGCCAGCAGCTTGGGGGAACTTAATGAAAAACTGTTTTTT. The chain carries TRBV5-1 and TRBJ1-4; D is unresolved. The CDR3 is made up of 14 amino acids. The ends were cut back, 0 bases at V and 4 bases at J, with 7 bases in the middle. CDR1 is SGHRS and CDR2 is YFSETQ in the germline V gene.

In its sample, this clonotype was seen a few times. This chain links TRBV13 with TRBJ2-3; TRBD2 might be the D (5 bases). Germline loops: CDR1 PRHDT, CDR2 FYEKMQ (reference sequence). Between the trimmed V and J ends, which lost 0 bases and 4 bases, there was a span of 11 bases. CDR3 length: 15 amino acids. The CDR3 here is CASSLGVGEADTQYF. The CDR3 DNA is TGTGCCAGCAGCTTAGGAGTGGGAGAAGCAGATACGCAGTATTTT.

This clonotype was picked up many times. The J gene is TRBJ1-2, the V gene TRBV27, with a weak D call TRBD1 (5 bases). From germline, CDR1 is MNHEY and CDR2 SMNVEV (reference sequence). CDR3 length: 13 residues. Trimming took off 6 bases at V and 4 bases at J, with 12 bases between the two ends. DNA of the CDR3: TGTGCCAGCAGCCCAGGGTGGGGCTATGGCTACACCTTC. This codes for CASSPGWGYGYTF.

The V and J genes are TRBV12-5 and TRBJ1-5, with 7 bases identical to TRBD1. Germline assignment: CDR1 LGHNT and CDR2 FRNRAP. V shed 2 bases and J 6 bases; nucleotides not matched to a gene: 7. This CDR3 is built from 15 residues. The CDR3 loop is CASGLLTGIGQPQHF. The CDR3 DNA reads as TGTGCTAGTGGTTTGTTGACAGGGATCGGTCAGCCCCAGCATTTT.

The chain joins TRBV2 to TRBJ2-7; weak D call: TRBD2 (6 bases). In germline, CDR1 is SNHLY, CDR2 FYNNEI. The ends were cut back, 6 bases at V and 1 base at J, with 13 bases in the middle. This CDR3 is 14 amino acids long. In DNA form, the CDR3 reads TGTGCCAGCAGGGACCCGGGGGAGTCCTACGAGCAGTACTTC. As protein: CASRDPGESYEQYF.

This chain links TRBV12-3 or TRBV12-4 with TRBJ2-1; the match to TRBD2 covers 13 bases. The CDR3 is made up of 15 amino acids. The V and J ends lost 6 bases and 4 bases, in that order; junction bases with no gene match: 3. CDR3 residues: CASSMGLAGYNEQFF. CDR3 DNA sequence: TGTGCCAGCAGCATGGGACTAGCGGGATACAATGAGCAGTTCTTC.

The CDR3 bases are TGCGCCAGCAGCCAAGTGGGGCAATCACTGCACGGGCAGTACTTC. The encoded protein is CASSQVGQSLHGQYF. V and J are TRBV4-1 and TRBJ2-7; D possibly corresponds to TRBD1 (5 bases). V lost 1 base, J lost 9 bases, and 19 bases lay in between. Per the germline V gene, CDR1 is MGHRA and CDR2 is YSYEKL. The CDR3 loop spans 15 amino acids.

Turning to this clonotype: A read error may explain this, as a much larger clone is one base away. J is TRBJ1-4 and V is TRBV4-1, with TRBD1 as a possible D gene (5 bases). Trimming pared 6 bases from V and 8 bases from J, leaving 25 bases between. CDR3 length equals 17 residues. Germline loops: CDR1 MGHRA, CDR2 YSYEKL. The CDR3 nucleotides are TGCGCCAGCAGTAAAGAAGGGGCTCTGGGTGGTAAGGAAAAACTGTTTTTT. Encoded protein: CASSKEGALGGKEKLFF.

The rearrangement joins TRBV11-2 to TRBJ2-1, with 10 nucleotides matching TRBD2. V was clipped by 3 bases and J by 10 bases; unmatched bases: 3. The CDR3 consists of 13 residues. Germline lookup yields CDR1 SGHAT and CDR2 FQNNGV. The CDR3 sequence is CASSFQLAGEQFF. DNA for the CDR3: TGTGCCAGCAGCTTCCAACTAGCGGGGGAGCAGTTCTTC.

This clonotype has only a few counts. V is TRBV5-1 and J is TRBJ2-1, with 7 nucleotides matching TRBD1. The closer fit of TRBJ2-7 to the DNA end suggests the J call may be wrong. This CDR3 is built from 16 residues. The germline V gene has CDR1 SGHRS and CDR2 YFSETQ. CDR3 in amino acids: CASRSTGLASYNEQYF. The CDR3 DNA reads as TGCGCCAGTCGCTCGACAGGGCTGGCCTCCTACAATGAGCAGTACTTC.

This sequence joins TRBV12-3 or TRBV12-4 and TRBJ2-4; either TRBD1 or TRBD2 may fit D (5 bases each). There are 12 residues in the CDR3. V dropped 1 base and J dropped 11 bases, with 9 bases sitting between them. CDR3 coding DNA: TGTGCCAGCAGTTTAGAAGGGACCGTTCAGTACTTC. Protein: CASSLEGTVQYF.